This T cell receptor beta chain was found in a study of CXCR3-negative and CXCR3-positive naive CD8 T cells (dated by TCRdb to about 2019). With regard to the full study: About 150 million TRB reads were obtained in total, roughly 1.5 +/- 0.3 million reads per library. The TRBV-TRBJ cluster analysis covered naive subsets from several donors and memory cells from 3 donors. Data from fewer than 12 donors, pooled across two independent experiments, went into the diversity and physicochemical repertoire analyses. The investigation overall reported the following: Freshly isolated PBMCs were used for most assays because CXCR3 expression went down partially after cryopreservation. TRBV-TRBJ usage was similar between naive CXCR3-negative and CXCR3-positive cells from the same donor, while memory cells showed distinct patterns. Comparably high repertoire diversity was found in both naive subsets, whereas much lower repertoire diversity was found in memory CD8+ T cells. Compared with CXCR3-negative naive cells, CXCR3-positive naive cells had TRB CDR3s with higher hydrophobicity (lower Kidera factor 4), lower energy, and higher strength and volume indices. Because surface CD5, which is linked to self-reactivity in mice, was comparable between the naive subsets, TCR interaction strength was also inferred from TRB CDR3 physicochemical properties.

The data were produced on a NextSeq 550. The Human TCR Profiling Kit (MiLaboratory) was used to prepare UMI-labeled 5' RACE TRB cDNA libraries. The full amount of extracted RNA was used for cDNA synthesis, and the full amount of resulting cDNA was used for PCR amplification. Libraries were prepared in parallel with an identical number of PCR cycles. In the original analysis: About 57,000 +/- 9,900 unique UMI-labeled TRB cDNA molecules per library were extracted with MIGEC and MiXCR, with at least two reads per UMI required. Each library averaged around 40,000 +/- 10,000 functional in-frame TRB CDR3 nucleotide clonotypes without stop codons. Diversity metrics, including normalized Shannon-Wiener and Chao1, were computed in VDJtools after downsampling to 5000 UMI-labeled TRB molecules per sample. VDJtools computed clonotype-size-weighted physicochemical properties of the central five CDR3 residues: interaction energy, strength, volume and Kidera factor 4. Following reprocessing of the reads by TCRdb, the data hold one row per CDR3 protein sequence and no DNA is available. The V and J calls, along with clone size, are taken from TCRdb and not from the paper's own processing. The sample's table covers 150,000 or so distinct CDR3 sequences. Nearly 0.5% of the sample lies in the top ten.

Each CD8+ T cell subset was flow-sorted in triplicate, and some 310,000 cells per subset were placed directly into RLT lysis buffer. Naive CD8+ T cells were defined stringently as CD45RO-CCR7+CD27+CD95- to exclude memory contaminants. Using standard density gradient centrifugation, peripheral blood mononuclear cells were isolated from buffy coats. Naive CXCR3-negative and CXCR3-positive CD8+ T cells were flow-sorted on a FACSAria III. Total RNA was extracted from sorted cells using an RNeasy Mini Kit. CDR1 and CDR2 are read off the germline V gene as MGHDK and SYGVNS. Including the terminal cysteine and phenylalanine, the CDR3 comprises 19 residues. DNA is not recorded here. Details on this clonotype: Its antigen has not been determined.

The source is a human donor in good health. Some clones in this sample may be carry-over from other donors' samples. Sample: naive CXCR3+ CD8+ T cells from blood. In the paper's terms, the cell subset or site label means: CD45RO-CCR7+CD27+CD95- naive CD8+ T cells expressing CXCR3 (TNR3+). The chain employs TRBV25-1 and TRBJ1-5; TCRdb selects TRBD1, and the lack of DNA leaves this call unchecked. This receptor carries the CDR3 CASSEIAGQAKYSNQPQHF.